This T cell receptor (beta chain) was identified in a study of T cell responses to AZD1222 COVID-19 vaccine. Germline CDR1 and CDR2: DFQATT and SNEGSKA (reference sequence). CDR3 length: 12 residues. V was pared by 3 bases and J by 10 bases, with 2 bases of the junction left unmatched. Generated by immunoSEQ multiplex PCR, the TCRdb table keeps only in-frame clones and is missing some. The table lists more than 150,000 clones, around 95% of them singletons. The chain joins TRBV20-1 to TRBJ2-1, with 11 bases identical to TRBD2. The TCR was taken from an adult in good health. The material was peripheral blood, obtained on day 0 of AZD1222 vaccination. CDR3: CSASGTSGEQFF. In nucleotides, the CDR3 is TGCAGTGCTAGTGGGACTAGCGGAGAGCAGTTCTTC.